The table lists the clone carrying this T cell receptor (beta chain) with a count of one. Produced via immunoSEQ multiplex PCR; TCRdb's table is partial and in-frame only. The sample yields about 28,000 clones, 85% to 95% seen once. The CDR3 is made up of 12 amino acids. V lost 4 bases to trimming and J lost 7 bases, with 7 bases between them. Germline loops: CDR1 SEHNR, CDR2 FQNEAQ (reference sequence). The data belong to a study of T cell changes during pregnancy in multiple sclerosis. V gene TRBV7-9 combines with J gene TRBJ2-2; D might be TRBD2 (5 bases). The source of this sequence is a female donor with multiple sclerosis, enrolled in a pregnancy study. Sequenced material: CD8+ T cells from peripheral blood mononuclear cells, taken before pregnancy. The DNA for the CDR3 is TGTGCCAGCAGCTACGGGGTCGGGGAGCTGTTTTTT. As protein: CASSYGVGELFF.